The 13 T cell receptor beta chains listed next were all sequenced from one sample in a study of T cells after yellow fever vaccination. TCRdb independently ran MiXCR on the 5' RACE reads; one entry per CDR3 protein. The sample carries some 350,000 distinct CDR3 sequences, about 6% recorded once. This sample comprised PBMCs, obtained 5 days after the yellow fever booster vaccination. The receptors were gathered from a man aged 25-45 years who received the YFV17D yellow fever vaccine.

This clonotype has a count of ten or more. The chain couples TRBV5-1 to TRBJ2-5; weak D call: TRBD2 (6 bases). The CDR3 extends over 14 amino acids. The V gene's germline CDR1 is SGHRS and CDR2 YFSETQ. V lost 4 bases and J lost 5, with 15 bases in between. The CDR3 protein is CASSPGGFSETQYF. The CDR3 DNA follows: TGCGCCAGCAGCCCAGGAGGGTTTTCTGAGACCCAGTACTTC.

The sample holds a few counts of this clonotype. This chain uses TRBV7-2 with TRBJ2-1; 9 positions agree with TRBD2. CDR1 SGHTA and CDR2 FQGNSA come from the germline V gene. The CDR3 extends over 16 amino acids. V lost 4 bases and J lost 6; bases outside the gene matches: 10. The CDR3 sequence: CASSSMLAGWGNEQFF. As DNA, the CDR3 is TGTGCCAGCAGCTCGATGCTAGCGGGATGGGGCAATGAGCAGTTCTTC.

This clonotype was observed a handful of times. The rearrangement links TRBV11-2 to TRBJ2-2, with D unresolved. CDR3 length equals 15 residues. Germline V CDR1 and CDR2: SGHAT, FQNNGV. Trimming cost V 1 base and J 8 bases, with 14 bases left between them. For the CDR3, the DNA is TGTGCCAGCAGCTTAGGATTGGGTCGACCGGGGGAGCTGTTTTTT. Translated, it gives CASSLGLGRPGELFF.

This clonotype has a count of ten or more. The CDR3 coding sequence is TGTGCCATCAGTGAAGGATTACGGGAGCAGTACTTC. The encoded protein is CAISEGLREQYF. The rearrangement joins TRBV10-3 to TRBJ2-7, with D unresolved. This CDR3 spans 12 amino acids. V dropped 3 bases and J dropped 7 bases, with 10 bases sitting between them. Germline loops: CDR1 ENHRY, CDR2 SYGVKD.

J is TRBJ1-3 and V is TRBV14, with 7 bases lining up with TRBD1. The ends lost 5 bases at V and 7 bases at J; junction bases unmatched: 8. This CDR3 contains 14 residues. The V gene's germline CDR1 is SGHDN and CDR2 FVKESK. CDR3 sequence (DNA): TGTGCCAGCAGCGGGACAGATCCATTGAACACCATATATTTT. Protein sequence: CASSGTDPLNTIYF.

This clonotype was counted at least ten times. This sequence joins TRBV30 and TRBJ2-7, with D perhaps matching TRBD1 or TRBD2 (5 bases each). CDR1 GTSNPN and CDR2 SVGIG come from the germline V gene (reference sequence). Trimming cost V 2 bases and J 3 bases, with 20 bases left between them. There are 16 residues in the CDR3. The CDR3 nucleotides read TGTGCCTGGAGTATTTACCGGGACCTCGAGGGCTACGAGCAGTACTTC. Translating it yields CAWSIYRDLEGYEQYF.

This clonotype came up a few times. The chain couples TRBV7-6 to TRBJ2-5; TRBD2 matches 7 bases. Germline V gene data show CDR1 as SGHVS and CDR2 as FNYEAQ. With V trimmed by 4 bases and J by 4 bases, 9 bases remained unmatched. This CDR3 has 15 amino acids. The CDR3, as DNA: TGTGCCAGCAGCTGGACTAGGGGTCGGGGAGAGACCCAGTACTTC. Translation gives CASSWTRGRGETQYF.

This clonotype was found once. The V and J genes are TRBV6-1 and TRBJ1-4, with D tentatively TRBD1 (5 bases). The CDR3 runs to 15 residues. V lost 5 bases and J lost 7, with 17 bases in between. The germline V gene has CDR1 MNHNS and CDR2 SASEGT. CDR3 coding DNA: TGTGCCAGCAGTCGTGGGGGAGCGGGGAGTGAAAAACTGTTTTTT. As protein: CASSRGGAGSEKLFF.

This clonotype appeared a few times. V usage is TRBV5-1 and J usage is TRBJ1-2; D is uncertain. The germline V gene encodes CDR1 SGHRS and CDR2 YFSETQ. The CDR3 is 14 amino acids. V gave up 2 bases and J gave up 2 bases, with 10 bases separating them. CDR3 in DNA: TGCGCCAGCAGCTTATCAGCGTCAAACTATGGCTACACCTTC. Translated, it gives CASSLSASNYGYTF. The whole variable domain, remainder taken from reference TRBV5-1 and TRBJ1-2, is KAGVTQTPRYLIKTRGQQVTLSCSPISGHRSVSWYQQTPGQGLQFLFEYFSETQRNKGNFPGRFSGRQFSNSRSEMNVSTLELGDSALYLCASSLSASNYGYTFGSGTRLTVV.

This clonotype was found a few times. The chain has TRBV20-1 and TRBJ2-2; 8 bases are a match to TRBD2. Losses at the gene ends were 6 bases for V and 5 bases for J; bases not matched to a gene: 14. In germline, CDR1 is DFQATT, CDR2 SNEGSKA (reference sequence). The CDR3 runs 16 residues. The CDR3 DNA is TGCAGTGCAAGGGAGCAAGCGGGAGAGCCGACCGGGGAGCTGTTTTTT. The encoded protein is CSAREQAGEPTGELFF.

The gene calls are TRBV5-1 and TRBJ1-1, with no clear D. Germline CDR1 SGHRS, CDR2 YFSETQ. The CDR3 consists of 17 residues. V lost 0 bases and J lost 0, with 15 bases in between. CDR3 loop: CASSLEGQDYMNTEAFF. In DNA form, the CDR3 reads TGCGCCAGCAGCTTGGAAGGGCAGGATTACATGAACACTGAAGCTTTCTTT.

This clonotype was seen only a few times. The CDR3 coding sequence is TGTGCCAGCAGCCAGGAGAGGGGGAATGGCTACACCTTC. This gives the protein CASSQERGNGYTF. The chain joins TRBV5-6 to TRBJ1-2, with D tentatively TRBD1 (6 bases). Deletions cut 4 bases from V and 6 bases from J, with 13 bases between. The CDR3 loop spans 13 amino acids. Per the germline V gene, CDR1 is SGHDT and CDR2 is YYEEEE.

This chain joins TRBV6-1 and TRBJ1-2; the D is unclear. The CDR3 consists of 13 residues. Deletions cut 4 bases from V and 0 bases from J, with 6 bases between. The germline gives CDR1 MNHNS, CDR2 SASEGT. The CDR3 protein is CASSAEPNYGYTF. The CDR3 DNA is TGTGCCAGCAGTGCTGAACCTAACTATGGCTACACCTTC.